The 26 T cell receptor beta chains given below trace back to one sample, sequenced in a study of regulatory T cells in long-lasting Graves disease. The time point here: persistent/refractory GD, antithyroid drugs over 5 years with positive TRAb. PBMC-derived RNA was used for the TCR library. Researchers made TCR beta libraries by using iRepertoire HTBI primers and running Arm-PCR on CDR3 regions. TCRdb re-analysed the multiplex PCR reads in MiXCR, keeping a single row per CDR3 protein. Of approximately 690,000 distinct CDR3 sequences in the sample, 30% were seen once. Sequences were derived from peripheral blood mononuclear cells (PBMCs), sampled when the disease was refractory, from a patient treated with antithyroid drugs. These receptors originate from a female donor with Graves disease.

This chain uses TRBV7-9 with TRBJ2-3, with TRBD1 matching 7 bases. CDR1 and CDR2 (germline): SEHNR, FQNEAQ (reference sequence). V lost 6 bases to trimming and J lost 6 bases; unmatched junction nucleotides: 0. The CDR3 runs 11 residues. The DNA for the CDR3 is TGTGCCAGCAGACAGGGGGATACGCAGTATTTT. Amino acid sequence: CASRQGDTQYF.

This clonotype came up a few times. A much larger clone differs by one base, so this may be a read error. J is TRBJ1-2 and V is TRBV2; D unclear. Germline loops: CDR1 SNHLY, CDR2 FYNNEI. The CDR3 spans 14 residues. The CDR3 nucleotides read TGTGCCGGCAGTGAAGCAGGAGGGTACTATGGCTACACCTTC. Translating gives CAGSEAGGYYGYTF.

This chain uses TRBV18 with TRBJ1-1, with D perhaps TRBD1 (6 bases). CDR1 KGHSH and CDR2 LQKENI come from the germline V gene. The CDR3 sequence is 13 residues long. V shed 5 bases and J shed 3 bases, with 10 bases lying between them. The CDR3 spells CASSGTFYTEAFF. CDR3 coding DNA: TGTGCCAGCTCAGGGACATTCTACACTGAAGCTTTCTTT.

There are many counts of this clonotype. The chain joins TRBV6-1 to TRBJ1-2; D not certain. V was shortened by 3 bases and J by 5 bases, with 7 bases between the two germline ends. The CDR3 spans 12 residues. CDR1 is MNHNS, CDR2 SASEGT, per germline. As DNA, the CDR3 is TGTGCCAGCAGTGAGATTCGATATGGCTACACCTTC. It translates to CASSEIRYGYTF.

V is TRBV28 and J is TRBJ2-4, with 9 bases identical to TRBD2. Germline loops: CDR1 MDHEN, CDR2 SYDVKM. Trimming cost V 11 bases and J 5 bases; bases outside gene matches: 4. This CDR3 comprises 12 residues. CDR3 protein: CAAGGRENIQYF. Here the CDR3 DNA reads TGTGCCGCGGGAGGGAGGGAAAACATTCAGTACTTC.

The V call is TRBV30, the J call TRBJ2-5; the D gene is possibly TRBD2 (6 bases). CDR3 length: 13 amino acids. Germline V CDR1 and CDR2: GTSNPN, SVGIG (reference sequence). V shed 0 bases and J shed 5 bases, with 10 bases lying between them. CDR3 sequence (DNA): TGTGCCTGGAGTGTAGGAGGGGCGGAGACCCAGTACTTC. Encoded protein: CAWSVGGAETQYF.

This clonotype turned up a few times. V is TRBV20-1 and J is TRBJ1-1; D not resolved. This CDR3 spans 13 amino acids. V lost 4 bases and J lost 1, with 10 bases in between. Germline CDR1 reads DFQATT; CDR2 reads SNEGSKA (reference sequence). The DNA for the CDR3 is TGCAGTGCTAAGCAAGGTTGGAACACTGAAGCTTTCTTT. Residues: CSAKQGWNTEAFF.

The chain has TRBV30 and TRBJ2-4; D uncertain. The V gene lost 5 bases and the J gene lost 6 bases, with 11 bases spanning the gap. This CDR3 has 12 residues. Germline CDR1 is GTSNPN and CDR2 is SVGIG (reference sequence). The CDR3 region is CAWQVSLNIQYF. CDR3 nucleotide sequence: TGTGCCTGGCAGGTCTCACTAAACATTCAGTACTTC. The variable domain in full, with the rest retrieved from reference TRBV30 and TRBJ2-4, is SQTIHQWPATLVQPVGSPLSLECTVEGTSNPNLYWYRQAAGRGLQLLFYSVGIGQISSEVPQNLSASRPQDRQFILSSKKLLLSDSGFYLCAWQVSLNIQYFGAGTRLSVL.

The chain combines TRBV6-1 with TRBJ2-4; D is undetermined. The CDR3 is 13 amino acids. V gave up 8 bases and J gave up 7 bases, with 15 bases separating them. The germline V gene has CDR1 MNHNS and CDR2 SASEGT. The CDR3 DNA follows: TGTGCCAGCTTTGAATGGAGCCGTAACATTCAGTACTTC. Its translation: CASFEWSRNIQYF.

This chain joins TRBV20-1 and TRBJ2-5, with D perhaps being TRBD1 or TRBD2 (5 bases each). Germline assignment: CDR1 DFQATT and CDR2 SNEGSKA (reference sequence). The CDR3 extends over 12 amino acids. Trimming took off 3 bases at V and 4 bases at J, with 9 bases between the two ends. CDR3 in amino acids: CSASGTGETQYF. The CDR3 nucleotides are TGCAGTGCTAGCGGGACGGGAGAGACCCAGTACTTC.

CDR3 in amino acids: CASSESGSGSRRAGELFF. The CDR3 region has the DNA TGTGCCAGCAGTGAATCTGGTAGCGGGAGTCGGCGCGCCGGGGAGCTGTTTTTT. This chain joins TRBV25-1 and TRBJ2-2, with 9 bases matching TRBD2. Looked up from germline, CDR1 is MGHDK and CDR2 is SYGVNS. With V trimmed by 1 base and J by 6 bases, 12 bases remained unmatched. The length of the CDR3 is 18 residues.

This chain connects TRBV28 to TRBJ1-4; D is perhaps TRBD1 (6 bases). CDR3 length: 15 amino acids. V dropped 5 bases and J dropped 9 bases, with 19 bases sitting between them. CDR1 MDHEN and CDR2 SYDVKM come from the germline V gene. The CDR3 loop reads CASSPRQAVGKKLFF. CDR3 nucleotides: TGTGCCAGCAGTCCAAGACAGGCGGTGGGGAAAAAACTGTTTTTT.

This clonotype showed up many times. V is TRBV13 and J is TRBJ2-5; D perhaps matches TRBD1 (5 bases). V lost 4 bases and J 0 bases, leaving 15 bases between the germline ends. The CDR3 spans 16 residues. Germline V gives CDR1 PRHDT, CDR2 FYEKMQ (reference sequence). The DNA for the CDR3 is TGTGCCAGCAGCTCGCGACAGAAGATGTACCAAGAGACCCAGTACTTC. This translates into CASSSRQKMYQETQYF.

The V call is TRBV20-1, the J call TRBJ1-2; TRBD1 might be the D (5 bases). Trimming stripped 6 bases from V and 6 bases from J, with 14 bases between. The CDR3 has 12 amino acids. Germline V gene lookup returns CDR1 DFQATT and CDR2 SNEGSKA (reference sequence). The CDR3 here is CSASGRENGYTF. DNA for the CDR3: TGCAGTGCCAGTGGCAGGGAGAATGGCTACACCTTC.

The J gene is TRBJ1-2, the V gene TRBV10-3; possible D gene TRBD1, 5 bases. The V gene lost 10 bases and the J gene lost 7 bases, with 22 bases spanning the gap. The CDR3 totals 14 residues. From germline, CDR1 is ENHRY and CDR2 SYGVKD. CDR3 in DNA: TGTGCCAGCAGCCCCCAGGCCGGGGGGTGTGGCTACACCTTC. Translation gives CASSPQAGGCGYTF.

The chain uses TRBV6-5 and TRBJ2-5; D unresolved. The CDR3 has 13 amino acids. The V end lost 0 bases, the J end lost 2 bases, and 4 bases lay between the germline ends. The germline CDR1 and CDR2 sequences are MNHEY and SVGAGI. In DNA, the CDR3 is TGTGCCAGCAGTTACTCATTTCAAGAGACCCAGTACTTC. Amino acids: CASSYSFQETQYF.

This rearrangement joins TRBV6-1 to TRBJ2-7, with TRBD2 identical over 7 bases. The CDR3 spans 13 residues. CDR1 is MNHNS, CDR2 SASEGT, per germline. V gave up 6 bases and J gave up 2 bases; unmatched junction bases: 4. The CDR3 protein is CASSREATYEQYF. Written as DNA, the CDR3 is TGTGCCAGCAGCCGGGAGGCGACCTACGAGCAGTACTTC.

This clonotype occurred a few times. The chain employs TRBV7-3 and TRBJ2-1; the D gene could be TRBD1 or TRBD2 (6 bases each). Trimming pared 5 bases from V and 10 bases from J, leaving 15 bases between. The CDR3 runs 13 residues. Per germline, CDR1 SGHTA and CDR2 FQGTGA. The CDR3 coding sequence is TGTGCCAGCAGCGCCGGAGGGGGACTGGAGCAGTTCTTC. Translating it yields CASSAGGGLEQFF.

The J gene is TRBJ2-7, the V gene TRBV5-1; TRBD2 matches at 15 bases. CDR1 and CDR2 (germline): SGHRS, YFSETQ. With 4 bases clipped from V and 5 bases from J, the junction kept 13 bases outside the gene matches. The CDR3 is 18 amino acids. CDR3 protein: CASSLRTSGRAGLNEQYF. In DNA form, the CDR3 reads TGCGCCAGCAGCCTTCGGACTAGCGGGAGGGCCGGTTTGAACGAGCAGTACTTC.

This clonotype showed up many times. The junction shows a germline mismatch at one end, possibly a read error. The rearrangement uses TRBV27 and TRBJ2-7; D perhaps matches TRBD1 (6 bases). This CDR3 is 13 amino acids long. Germline-derived CDR1 and CDR2 are MNHEY and SMNVEV (reference sequence). CDR3 bases: TGCGCCAGCAGGAAGACAGGAAGCTACGAGCAGTACTTC. Encoded protein: CASRKTGSYEQYF.

This clonotype was counted a few times. The DNA for the CDR3 is TGTGCCAGCAGTAATTCACCTAGCAGGGAAGAGACCCAGTACTTC. It encodes CASSNSPSREETQYF. This rearrangement joins TRBV2 to TRBJ2-5; D could derive from TRBD1 or TRBD2 (5 bases each). The CDR3 sequence is 15 residues long. Germline lookup yields CDR1 SNHLY and CDR2 FYNNEI. V lost 5 bases to trimming and J lost 3 bases, with 16 bases between them.

In this sample, this clonotype turned up a few times. CDR3 bases: TGTGCCAGTATTGGCCGGGCCCCACGAGACGAGCAGTACTTC. Protein sequence: CASIGRAPRDEQYF. The V call is TRBV19, the J call TRBJ2-7; unclear D gene. Trimming removed 7 bases from V and 5 bases from J, with 18 bases in between. Per germline, CDR1 LNHDA and CDR2 SQIVND (reference sequence). The CDR3 extends over 14 amino acids.

This clonotype was detected a few times. V gene TRBV24-1 combines with J gene TRBJ2-2, with 7 bases identical to TRBD1. Trimming at V came to 4 bases and at J to 0 bases, leaving 7 bases not matched to a gene. There are 17 residues in the CDR3. Germline V CDR1 and CDR2: KGHDR, SFDVKD. The CDR3 bases are TGTGCCACCAGTGACCACAGGGGATGGGCGAACACCGGGGAGCTGTTTTTT. Its translation is CATSDHRGWANTGELFF.

The sample holds many counts of this clonotype. The gene calls are TRBV7-7 and TRBJ2-7; the D gene is possibly TRBD2 (5 bases). V lost 2 bases, J lost 2 bases, and 10 bases lay in between. The CDR3 totals 14 residues. CDR1 is SSHAT and CDR2 is FNYEAQ in the germline V gene (reference sequence). The DNA of the CDR3 is TGTGCCAGCAGCTTATCCCCAGCGGCCTACGAGCAGTACTTC. Its translation is CASSLSPAAYEQYF.

This clonotype was counted a few times. V and J are TRBV5-6 and TRBJ1-5; the D is unclear. The V gene's germline CDR1 is SGHDT and CDR2 YYEEEE. The CDR3 totals 14 residues. V was clipped by 4 bases and J by 0 bases, with 8 bases between them. In nucleotides, the CDR3 is TGTGCCAGCAGCCAGGTCATTAGCAATCAGCCCCAGCATTTT. Translation gives CASSQVISNQPQHF.

The chain has TRBV20-1 and TRBJ2-7; 10 nucleotides agree with TRBD2. CDR3 length: 16 residues. Germline CDR1 is DFQATT and CDR2 is SNEGSKA (reference sequence). V dropped 2 bases and J dropped 5; count of bases not matched to a gene: 12. The CDR3 protein is CSARWDPSGSGNEQYF. The CDR3 DNA is TGCAGTGCTAGATGGGACCCTAGCGGGAGTGGCAACGAGCAGTACTTC.